The 20 T cell receptor beta chains reported below all come from one sample, sequenced in a study of molecular identifiers for immune sequencing clone quantification. TCRdb itself ran the PCR reads through MiXCR, one entry per CDR3 protein. The sample includes about 640,000 distinct CDR3 sequences, 15% to 20% of them seen just once. Material for sequencing was naive CD8+ T cells from blood, with Jurkat cell RNA spiked in. Subset denoted: FACS-sorted CD8+CD4-CCR7+CD45RA+ naive T cells. The receptors come from a human donor in good health. Some libraries in this study had Jurkat cell RNA spiked in.

The CDR3 is CASSSPGTGYYEQYF. As DNA, the CDR3 is TGTGCCAGCAGCTCCCCCGGGACAGGGTATTACGAGCAGTACTTC. The chain links TRBV7-9 to TRBJ2-7, with 9 bases identical to TRBD1. The CDR3 sequence is 15 residues long. Germline V gene data show CDR1 as SEHNR and CDR2 as FQNEAQ (reference sequence). The J segment lost 4 bases and the V segment lost 4 bases, leaving 8 bases of the junction unmatched.

Concerning this clonotype: A clone one base away is much larger, so this may be a read error. J is TRBJ1-1 and V is TRBV20-1; D is uncertain. CDR1 and CDR2 from the germline V gene are DFQATT and SNEGSKA (reference sequence). The CDR3 consists of 10 residues. The CDR3: CNARDFEAFF. CDR3 nucleotide sequence: TGCAATGCTAGAGATTTCGAAGCTTTCTTT.

The sample holds many counts of this clonotype. The chain couples TRBV6-5 to TRBJ2-7; maybe TRBD2 (6 bases). Between the trimmed V and J ends, which lost 0 bases and 3 bases, there was a span of 21 bases. The length of the CDR3 is 18 residues. Germline loops: CDR1 MNHEY, CDR2 SVGAGI. The CDR3 coding sequence is TGTGCCAGCAGTTACTCGCAAACGTCATTCGGGGGTAGCTACGAGCAGTACTTC. Translating it yields CASSYSQTSFGGSYEQYF.

The chain is built from TRBV7-7 and TRBJ1-1; no clear D gene. This CDR3 comprises 16 residues. The V gene lost 5 bases and the J gene lost 4 bases, with 20 bases spanning the gap. Germline V gene data show CDR1 as SSHAT and CDR2 as FNYEAQ (reference sequence). The CDR3 nucleotides are TGTGCCAGCAGCCCCGTGGCCGCGGGCATGAGCACTGAAGCTTTCTTT. This translates into CASSPVAAGMSTEAFF.

This clonotype came up a few times. In nucleotides, the CDR3 is TGTGCCAGCAGCTCGCGGGAGCGGGAGCCCTACGAGCAGTACTTC. Translating gives CASSSREREPYEQYF. J is TRBJ2-7 and V is TRBV7-9, with 8 positions matching TRBD2. The length of the CDR3 is 15 residues. From germline, CDR1 is SEHNR and CDR2 FQNEAQ (reference sequence). J lost 2 bases, V lost 4 bases, and 7 bases had no gene match.

The V gene is TRBV27, the J gene TRBJ2-7; the D gene is possibly TRBD1 (5 bases). Between the trimmed V and J ends, which lost 2 bases and 4 bases, there was a span of 15 bases. The CDR3 covers 15 residues. Germline CDR1 MNHEY, CDR2 SMNVEV (reference sequence). The CDR3 spells CASSLGSSRAYEQYF. CDR3 coding DNA: TGTGCCAGCAGTTTAGGGTCGAGCAGGGCGTACGAGCAGTACTTC.

In regard to this clonotype: It may be a read error: a sequence one base away is much more abundant. This sequence joins TRBV11-2 and TRBJ1-1; no firm D call. Looked up from germline, CDR1 is SGHAT and CDR2 is FQNNGV. This CDR3 has 15 residues. CDR3 nucleotide sequence: TGTGCCAGCAGCTTAGATGTGGGGATGAACGCTGAAGCTTTCTTT. Translation: CASSLDVGMNAEAFF. The variable domain in full, completed from reference TRBV11-2 and TRBJ1-1, reads EAGVAQSPRYKIIEKRQSVAFWCNPISGHATLYWYQQILGQGPKLLIQFQNNGVVDDSQLPKDRFSAERLKGVDSTLKIQPAKLEDSAVYLCASSLDVGMNAEAFFGQGTRLTVV.

This clonotype was seen many times. The chain carries TRBV18 and TRBJ1-1, with 7 nucleotides matching TRBD1. From germline, CDR1 is KGHSH and CDR2 LQKENI. V lost 4 bases to trimming and J lost 2 bases; unmatched junction nucleotides: 13. CDR3 size: 17 residues. CDR3 coding DNA: TGTGCCAGCTCACGGAAGGACAGGACGACAGACAACACTGAAGCTTTCTTT. Protein sequence: CASSRKDRTTDNTEAFF.

Only a few counts were recorded for this clonotype. This chain connects TRBV28 to TRBJ2-7; 9 bases are shared with TRBD2. The length of the CDR3 is 16 residues. CDR1 MDHEN and CDR2 SYDVKM come from the germline V gene. Trimming at V came to 3 bases and at J to 3 bases, leaving 9 bases not matched to a gene. The CDR3 spells CASSFLSSGNHYEQYF. CDR3 DNA: TGTGCCAGCAGTTTCCTGTCTAGCGGGAACCACTACGAGCAGTACTTC.

This chain links TRBV6-1 with TRBJ1-5; no firm D call. The CDR3 has 14 amino acids. Trimming took 10 bases from V and 0 from J, leaving 13 bases between them. The germline gives CDR1 MNHNS, CDR2 SASEGT. The CDR3 coding sequence is TGTGCCAACACACCCAGCAGTAGCAATCAGCCCCAGCATTTT. As protein: CANTPSSSNQPQHF.

In its sample, this clonotype was seen a few times. The V and J genes are TRBV27 and TRBJ1-5; D remains ambiguous. The CDR3 totals 13 residues. Germline lookup yields CDR1 MNHEY and CDR2 SMNVEV (reference sequence). Trimming took 3 bases from V and 3 from J, leaving 6 bases between them. The CDR3 DNA sequence: TGTGCCAGCAGTTTCGTTTTCAATCAGCCCCAGCATTTT. Protein sequence: CASSFVFNQPQHF.

The chain links TRBV14 to TRBJ2-2, with D uncertain. The V end lost 3 bases, the J end lost 3 bases, and 8 bases lay between the germline ends. CDR3 length: 14 residues. Germline CDR1 is SGHDN and CDR2 is FVKESK. The chain's CDR3 is CASSHPRYTGELFF. In DNA form, the CDR3 reads TGTGCCAGCAGCCACCCCAGGTACACCGGGGAGCTGTTTTTT. Complete variable domain (other parts from reference TRBV14 and TRBJ2-2): EAGVTQFPSHSVIEKGQTVTLRCDPISGHDNLYWYRRVMGKEIKFLLHFVKESKQDESGMPNNRFLAERTGGTYSTLKVQPAELEDSGVYFCASSHPRYTGELFFGEGSRLTVL.

This clonotype was observed many times. The V and J genes are TRBV9 and TRBJ2-3, with TRBD2 matching 7 bases. Germline V gene lookup returns CDR1 SGDLS and CDR2 YYNGEE. Losses at the gene ends were 4 bases for V and 4 bases for J; bases not matched to a gene: 9. The CDR3 extends over 15 amino acids. The CDR3 sequence is CASSPQRLASDTQYF. As DNA, the CDR3 is TGTGCCAGCAGCCCGCAGCGACTAGCTTCAGATACGCAGTATTTT. The full variable domain, in which reference TRBV9 and TRBJ2-3 provide the parts outside the CDR3, is DSGVTQTPKHLITATGQRVTLRCSPRSGDLSVYWYQQSLDQGLQFLIQYYNGEERAKGNILERFSAQQFPDLHSELNLSSLELGDSALYFCASSPQRLASDTQYFGPGTRLTVL.

The J gene is TRBJ1-5, the V gene TRBV19; 11 bases fit TRBD1. The CDR3 spans 18 residues. V was clipped by 4 bases and J by 3 bases; unmatched bases: 11. The germline V gene has CDR1 LNHDA and CDR2 SQIVND (reference sequence). The CDR3 loop is CASSTPPGQGAYNQPQHF. DNA of the CDR3: TGTGCCAGTAGTACCCCCCCCGGACAGGGGGCTTACAATCAGCCCCAGCATTTT. Full variable domain (outside the CDR3, taken from reference TRBV19 and TRBJ1-5): DGGITQSPKYLFRKEGQNVTLSCEQNLNHDAMYWYRQDPGQGLRLIYYSQIVNDFQKGDIAEGYSVSREKKESFPLTVTSAQKNPTAFYLCASSTPPGQGAYNQPQHFGDGTRLSIL.

This clonotype was observed at least ten times. The chain employs TRBV6-5 and TRBJ1-5; D remains unclear. The CDR3 covers 13 residues. The germline V gene has CDR1 MNHEY and CDR2 SVGAGI. V was trimmed by 2 bases and J by 4 bases, leaving 6 bases between them. CDR3 protein: CASSYPGNQPQHF. The CDR3 nucleotides read TGTGCCAGCAGTTACCCGGGAAATCAGCCCCAGCATTTT.

This clonotype was seen ten or more times. The CDR3, as DNA: TGCGCCAGCAGCCCATACACGAGTCTTGAAGCTTTCTTT. The encoded protein is CASSPYTSLEAFF. The gene calls are TRBV4-1 and TRBJ1-1; no reliable D call. Germline V gives CDR1 MGHRA, CDR2 YSYEKL. V was cut by 4 bases and J by 7 bases, with 13 bases left in between. CDR3 length: 13 amino acids.

Concerning this clonotype: Since a much larger clone is just one base distant, this may be a read error. The rearrangement joins TRBV20-1 to TRBJ2-7; D remains ambiguous. CDR1 DFQATT and CDR2 SNEGSKA come from the germline V gene (reference sequence). CDR3 length: 10 residues. The CDR3: CSAPSYEQHF. The CDR3, as DNA: TGCAGTGCTCCCTCCTACGAGCAGCACTTC.

This clonotype was counted many times. The V and J genes are TRBV4-3 and TRBJ2-7; TRBD1 agrees at 8 bases. Germline CDR1 and CDR2: LGHNA and YSLEER. There are 15 residues in the CDR3. V gave up 4 bases and J gave up 2 bases; unmatched junction bases: 7. The CDR3 loop reads CASSPARTGPYEQYF. Here the CDR3 DNA reads TGCGCCAGCAGCCCGGCCAGGACAGGGCCCTACGAGCAGTACTTC.

This clonotype was observed a few times. This may arise from a read error, as a much more abundant clone is one base away. CDR3 amino acids: CASSSATETSYQPQHF. The CDR3 DNA sequence: TGTGCCAGCAGCTCGGCGACAGAGACTAGCTATCAGCCCCAGCATTTT. This rearrangement joins TRBV7-9 to TRBJ1-5; maybe TRBD1 (5 bases). CDR3 length: 16 amino acids. Germline lookup yields CDR1 SEHNR and CDR2 FQNEAQ (reference sequence).

This clonotype was detected once. Being one base from a much bigger clone, this may be a read error. The chain recombines TRBV6-5 with TRBJ2-2; D unresolved. Per the germline V gene, CDR1 is MNHEY and CDR2 is SVGAGI. The CDR3 is made up of 12 amino acids. For the CDR3, the DNA is TGTACCAGCACACAACTCACCGGGGAGCTGTTTTTT. Encoded protein: CTSTQLTGELFF.